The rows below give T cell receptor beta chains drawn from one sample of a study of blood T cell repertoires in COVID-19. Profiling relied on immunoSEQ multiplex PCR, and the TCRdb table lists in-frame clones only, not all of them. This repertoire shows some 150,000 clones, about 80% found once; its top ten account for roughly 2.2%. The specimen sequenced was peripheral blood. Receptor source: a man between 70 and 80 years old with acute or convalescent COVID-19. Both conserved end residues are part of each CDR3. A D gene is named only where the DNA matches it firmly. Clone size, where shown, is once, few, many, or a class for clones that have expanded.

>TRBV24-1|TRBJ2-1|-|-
TGTGCCACCGGAAGGAGGGAGTCCTACAATGAGCAGTTCTTC
CATGRRESYNEQFF
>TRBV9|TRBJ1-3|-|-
TGTGCCAGCAGCCCCCGATTGGAGGGATGGGGAAACACCATATATTTT
CASSPRLEGWGNTIYF
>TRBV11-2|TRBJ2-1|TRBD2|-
TGTGCCAGCAGGTTAGCGGGATCTCGGGCAAATGAGCAGTTCTTC
CASRLAGSRANEQFF
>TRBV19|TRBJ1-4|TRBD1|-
TGTGCCAGTAGTGTTGGACAGGGGGCGAATGAAAAACTGTTTTTT
CASSVGQGANEKLFF
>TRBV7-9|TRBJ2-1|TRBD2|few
TGTGCCAGCCCCCGGGTAGCGGGGCTGGATGAGCAGTTCTTC
CASPRVAGLDEQFF
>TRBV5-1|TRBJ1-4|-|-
TGCGCCAGCAGCTGGCAGGACAGCGCAACTAATGAAAAACTGTTTTTT
CASSWQDSATNEKLFF
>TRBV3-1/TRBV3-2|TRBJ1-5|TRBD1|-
TGTGCCAGCAGCCTCGGACAGGGGGCCAATCAGCCCCAGCATTTT
CASSLGQGANQPQHF
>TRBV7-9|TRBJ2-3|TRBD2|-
TGTGCCAGCAGCTTCTCGGGGCTAGCGGGACCCACAGATACGCAGTATTTT
CASSFSGLAGPTDTQYF
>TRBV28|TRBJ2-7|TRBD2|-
TGTGCCAGCAGCAGTGACAGGGGGACTAGCGGGAGGTCGGTGAACTTC
CASSSDRGTSGRSVNF
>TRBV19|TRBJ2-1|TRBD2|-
TGTGCCAGTAGCCCTAGCGGAATCTCCTACAATGAGCAGTTCTTC
CASSPSGISYNEQFF
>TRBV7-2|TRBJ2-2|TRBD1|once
TGTGCCAGCAGCCCAAGAGGGGGCCTCAACACCGGGGAGCTGTTTTTT
CASSPRGGLNTGELFF
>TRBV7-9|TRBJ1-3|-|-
TGTGCCAGCAGCCCCCGACTTACCTCTGGAAACACCATATATTTT
CASSPRLTSGNTIYF
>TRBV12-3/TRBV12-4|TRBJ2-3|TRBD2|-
TGTGCCAGCAGTTTATCGGGGGGGGATACGCAGTATTTT
CASSLSGGDTQYF
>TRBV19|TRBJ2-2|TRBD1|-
TGTGCCAGTAGTATTCGCGGACAGGGGTTTTTTGCAGAGACCACCGGGGAGCTGTTTTTT
CASSIRGQGFFAETTGELFF
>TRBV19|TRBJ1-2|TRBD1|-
TGTGCCAGTACAGCAACAGGGGTCAGACACGGCTACACCTTC
CASTATGVRHGYTF
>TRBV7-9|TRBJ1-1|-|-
TGTGCCAGCAGCTTGATGTCCGACGGCAGGGCTTTCTTT
CASSLMSDGRAFF
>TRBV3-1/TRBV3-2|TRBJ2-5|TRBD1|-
TGTGCCAGCAGCCACCTGGGACAGCAAGAGACCCAGTACTTC
CASSHLGQQETQYF
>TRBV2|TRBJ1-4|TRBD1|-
TGTGCCACCTCAGAGGGACAGGGGGGAAAACTGTTTTTT
CATSEGQGGKLFF
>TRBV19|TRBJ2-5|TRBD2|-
TGTGCCAGTAGTTCCCCAGCGGGGGGGCCAGAGTACTTC
CASSSPAGGPEYF
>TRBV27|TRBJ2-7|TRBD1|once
TGTGCCAGCAGCTTTACCAGGACAGGAGCCTACGAGCAGTACTTC
CASSFTRTGAYEQYF
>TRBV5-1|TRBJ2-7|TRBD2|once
TGCGCCAGCAGCTTGGAGGGAGGGCCTACCTACGAGCAGTACTTC
CASSLEGGPTYEQYF
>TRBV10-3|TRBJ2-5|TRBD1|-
TGTGCCATCAAGCCGTCGGACAGGGGGCGAGAGACCCAGTACTTC
CAIKPSDRGRETQYF
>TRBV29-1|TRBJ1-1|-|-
TGCAGCGTTTCCCGGGAGGGGGGCACTGAAGCTTTCTTT
CSVSREGGTEAFF